These 30 T cell receptor beta chains were all obtained from the same sample, sequenced in a study of T cell clonotyping in hematopoietic cell transplantation. The protocol was immunoSEQ multiplex PCR, while the TCRdb copy is restricted to in-frame clones and leaves out a portion. The data show 15,000 or so clones, about two thirds seen once. The sample taken for sequencing was peripheral blood mononuclear cells. Receptor source: a woman aged 55-69 years in good health. Some clones in this sample may be carry-over from other donors' samples.

This clone appeared once. V is TRBV7-9 and J is TRBJ1-4, with 7 bases aligning to TRBD1. V lost 5 bases to trimming and J lost 8 bases; unmatched junction nucleotides: 5. From germline, CDR1 is SEHNR and CDR2 FQNEAQ (reference sequence). The CDR3 sequence is 13 residues long. DNA for the CDR3: TGTGCCAGCAGCACGGGACAGTGGGAAAAACTGTTTTTT. This codes for CASSTGQWEKLFF.

This clone was counted only a few times. The chain has TRBV6-1 and TRBJ1-5; perhaps TRBD1 as D (5 bases). The CDR3 runs to 13 residues. V was trimmed by 3 bases and J by 15 bases, leaving 18 bases between them. The germline CDR1 and CDR2 sequences are MNHNS and SASEGT. The CDR3 loop reads CASSDQGSLWGHF. Here the CDR3 DNA reads TGTGCCAGCAGTGATCAGGGTTCTCTGTGGGGGCATTTT.

This chain uses TRBV7-3 with TRBJ2-7; D uncertain. Trimming shortened V by 0 bases and J by 6 bases, and 12 bases separated the two germline ends. CDR3 length: 14 amino acids. CDR1 and CDR2 from the germline V gene are SGHTA and FQGTGA. DNA for the CDR3: TGTGCCAGCAGCTTAACAGGTGGGTCCGGCGAGCAGTACTTC. Amino acids: CASSLTGGSGEQYF.

This CDR3 reads CAWLALPAGPDTQYF. The CDR3 DNA follows: TGTGCCTGGTTAGCGTTACCGGCTGGCCCAGATACGCAGTATTTT. The rearrangement links TRBV30 to TRBJ2-3, with a possible D match to TRBD2 (5 bases). Trimming stripped 5 bases from V and 4 bases from J, with 19 bases between. The germline gives CDR1 GTSNPN, CDR2 SVGIG (reference sequence). This CDR3 comprises 15 residues.

The gene calls are TRBV7-8 and TRBJ1-3; 8 nucleotides align to TRBD1. The CDR3 is made up of 13 amino acids. Per the germline V gene, CDR1 is SGHVS and CDR2 is FQNEAQ. V was clipped by 5 bases and J by 9 bases; unmatched bases: 6. The CDR3 protein is CASSQGAGSTIYF. CDR3 DNA sequence: TGTGCCAGCAGCCAGGGGGCGGGCAGCACCATATATTTT. Looking up the rest from reference TRBV7-8 and TRBJ1-3 gives the full variable domain: GAGVSQSPRYKVAKRGQDVALRCDPISGHVSLFWYQQALGQGPEFLTYFQNEAQLDKSGLPSDRFFAERPEGSVSTLKIQRTQQEDSAVYLCASSQGAGSTIYFGEGSWLTVV.

The chain has TRBV29-1 and TRBJ2-7; D possibly corresponds to TRBD2 (6 bases). Germline V lookup: CDR1 SQVTM, CDR2 ANQGSEA. V gave up 6 bases and J gave up 3 bases, with 9 bases separating them. The CDR3 totals 11 residues. In nucleotides, the CDR3 is TGCAGCGTCGCGGGGAACTACGAGCAGTACTTC. This encodes CSVAGNYEQYF.

The CDR3 reads CASSYAMTGGNEQFF. Here the CDR3 DNA reads TGTGCCAGCAGTTACGCGATGACAGGGGGGAATGAGCAGTTCTTC. The J gene is TRBJ2-1, the V gene TRBV6-6, with 9 nucleotides matching TRBD1. From germline, CDR1 is MNHNY and CDR2 SVGAGI (reference sequence). V lost 2 bases to trimming and J lost 7 bases; unmatched junction nucleotides: 6. The CDR3 spans 15 residues.

The chain has TRBV30 and TRBJ2-7, with D perhaps matching TRBD2 (6 bases). The CDR3 spans 14 residues. Germline-derived CDR1 and CDR2 are GTSNPN and SVGIG (reference sequence). V dropped 0 bases and J dropped 3 bases, with 12 bases sitting between them. The CDR3 spells CAWSVRLASYEQYF. Written as DNA, the CDR3 is TGTGCCTGGAGTGTAAGGCTAGCGAGCTACGAGCAGTACTTC.

This rearrangement joins TRBV5-1 to TRBJ2-7, with 9 bases matching TRBD1. V dropped 4 bases and J dropped 3; count of bases not matched to a gene: 5. CDR1 SGHRS and CDR2 YFSETQ come from the germline V gene. There are 14 residues in the CDR3. CDR3 in DNA: TGCGCCAGCAGCGCCCGGGACAGGGTCTACGAGCAGTACTTC. Translating it yields CASSARDRVYEQYF.

The gene calls are TRBV20-1 and TRBJ2-7; 8 bases match TRBD2. The CDR3 is made up of 11 amino acids. Per germline, CDR1 DFQATT and CDR2 SNEGSKA (reference sequence). The V segment lost 6 bases and the J segment 12 bases; nucleotides outside the gene matches: 10. In DNA form, the CDR3 reads TGCAGTGCCACGGAGCGGGAGCCTGGGTACTTC. Translated: CSATEREPGYF.

The rearrangement joins TRBV13 to TRBJ2-7; D ambiguous. The CDR3 loop spans 15 amino acids. Trimming pared 0 bases from V and 1 base from J, leaving 10 bases between. CDR1 and CDR2 (germline): PRHDT, FYEKMQ (reference sequence). CDR3 residues: CASSLGGSRSYEQYF. For the CDR3, the DNA is TGTGCCAGCAGCTTAGGCGGCTCGAGGTCCTACGAGCAGTACTTC.

This chain uses TRBV29-1 with TRBJ2-1, with 9 bases fitting TRBD2. The CDR3 consists of 13 residues. The germline V gene has CDR1 SQVTM and CDR2 ANQGSEA. After removal of 2 bases from V and 12 bases from J, the junction contained 8 bases not matched to a gene. CDR3 DNA sequence: TGCAGCGTTGAATTGGCGGGGGGGACGGGGCAGTTCTTC. It specifies CSVELAGGTGQFF.

About this clone itself: One end of the junction is discordant with germline, which a read error may explain. The chain is built from TRBV7-7 and TRBJ2-7; TRBD2 agrees at 9 bases. This CDR3 region has 14 residues. CDR1 SSHAT and CDR2 FNYEAQ come from the germline V gene (reference sequence). CDR3 in amino acids: CASSPLAGDYEQYF. The CDR3 DNA is TGTGCTAGCAGCCCGTTAGCGGGGGATTACGAGCAGTACTTC. Combining the CDR3 with reference TRBV7-7 and TRBJ2-7 gives the whole variable domain GAGVSQSPRYKVTKRGQDVTLRCDPISSHATLYWYQQALGQGPEFLTYFNYEAQPDKSGLPSDRFSAERPEGSISTLTIQRTEQRDSAMYRCASSPLAGDYEQYFGPGTRLTVT.

The J gene is TRBJ1-1, the V gene TRBV27, with D possibly matching TRBD1 (6 bases). The CDR3 spans 15 residues. Between the trimmed V and J ends, which lost 8 bases and 2 bases, there was a span of 18 bases. The V gene's germline CDR1 is MNHEY and CDR2 SMNVEV (reference sequence). DNA of the CDR3: TGTGCCAGCTCCAGAGGGGGTATGTATAACACTGAAGCTTTCTTT. Translating it yields CASSRGGMYNTEAFF.

This clone occurred once. This rearrangement joins TRBV27 to TRBJ1-2; no clear D. Germline V gene data show CDR1 as MNHEY and CDR2 as SMNVEV (reference sequence). The CDR3 is 13 amino acids. V gave up 6 bases and J gave up 3 bases, with 11 bases separating them. The CDR3 DNA sequence: TGTGCCAGCAGGCGTCGAACGGACTATGGCTACACCTTC. It is translated as CASRRRTDYGYTF.

The CDR3 reads CASSILRLGTDTQYF. In DNA form, the CDR3 reads TGTGCCAGTAGTATTCTGAGGTTAGGCACAGATACGCAGTATTTT. The V and J genes are TRBV19 and TRBJ2-3; D remains ambiguous. There are 15 residues in the CDR3. Germline CDR1 and CDR2: LNHDA and SQIVND (reference sequence). The V end lost 3 bases, the J end lost 1 base, and 11 bases lay between the germline ends.

The gene calls are TRBV15 and TRBJ2-4; 8 bases fit TRBD1. V trimming: 3 bases; J trimming: 6 bases; junction bases outside the gene matches: 4. The V gene's germline CDR1 is LNHNV and CDR2 YYDKDF (reference sequence). This CDR3 contains 14 residues. The CDR3 coding sequence is TGTGCCACCAGCAGTCACGGACAGGGAAACATTCAGTACTTC. Its translation: CATSSHGQGNIQYF.

The chain recombines TRBV5-1 with TRBJ2-5; the D call may be TRBD1 or TRBD2 (5 bases each). Germline lookup yields CDR1 SGHRS and CDR2 YFSETQ. The CDR3 is 14 residues long. Deletions cut 4 bases from V and 5 bases from J, with 15 bases between. The CDR3 DNA follows: TGCGCCAGCAGCCCTACCGGGGCCGGGGAGACCCAGTACTTC. Amino acid sequence: CASSPTGAGETQYF.

This chain links TRBV27 with TRBJ2-7; 8 bases fit TRBD1. Germline V gives CDR1 MNHEY, CDR2 SMNVEV (reference sequence). The CDR3 contains 16 residues. The V gene end was trimmed by 6 bases and the J gene end by 0 bases; junction bases not matched to a gene: 10. The DNA for the CDR3 is TGTGCCAGCAGCACAACAGGGGGAGGCGGCTCCTACGAGCAGTACTTC. Translating gives CASSTTGGGGSYEQYF.

The chain has TRBV5-6 and TRBJ1-3; no definite D call. The CDR3 sequence is 16 residues long. Trimming shortened V by 4 bases and J by 3 bases, and 17 bases separated the two germline ends. Germline V gene data show CDR1 as SGHDT and CDR2 as YYEEEE. The CDR3 DNA reads TGTGCCAGCAGCCGGAGGGCAGGAGTACGTGGAAACACCATATATTTT. It yields the protein CASSRRAGVRGNTIYF. Full variable domain (rest looked up from reference TRBV5-6 and TRBJ1-3): DAGVTQSPTHLIKTRGQQVTLRCSPKSGHDTVSWYQQALGQGPQFIFQYYEEEERQRGNFPDRFSGHQFPNYSSELNVNALLLGDSALYLCASSRRAGVRGNTIYFGEGSWLTVV.

V is TRBV6-6 and J is TRBJ1-4, with D unresolved. This CDR3 comprises 15 residues. CDR1 is MNHNY and CDR2 is SVGAGI in the germline V gene (reference sequence). Trimming left V 2 bases short and J 4 bases short, with 11 bases between. The CDR3 is CASSYQQNRNEKLFF. For the CDR3, the DNA is TGTGCCAGCAGTTACCAACAGAATCGTAATGAAAAACTGTTTTTT.

The chain couples TRBV29-1 to TRBJ1-5; D not certain. V lost 5 bases, J lost 4 bases, and 9 bases lay in between. Germline loops: CDR1 SQVTM, CDR2 ANQGSEA. The CDR3 runs 12 residues. The chain's CDR3 is CSVTTGNQPQHF. The CDR3 bases are TGCAGCGTTACGACCGGTAATCAGCCCCAGCATTTT.

This sequence joins TRBV28 and TRBJ1-3; 8 bases line up with TRBD1. Germline V gives CDR1 MDHEN, CDR2 SYDVKM. This CDR3 is 14 amino acids long. V shed 3 bases and J 16 bases; nucleotides not matched to a gene: 14. The CDR3 nucleotides read TGTGCCAGCAGTTTGACGGGACAGGTCTTCTCTGCTTATTTT. This gives the protein CASSLTGQVFSAYF.

This sequence joins TRBV29-1 and TRBJ1-2; 7 bases line up with TRBD1. CDR1 SQVTM and CDR2 ANQGSEA come from the germline V gene. This CDR3 contains 14 residues. The J segment lost 0 bases and the V segment lost 3 bases, leaving 4 bases of the junction unmatched. The CDR3 coding sequence is TGCAGCGTTGAGGGGGGGACAGCTAACTATGGCTACACCTTC. This codes for CSVEGGTANYGYTF.

The CDR3, as DNA: TGTGCCAGTAGTCCAAGGGATAGTGCTAATGAAAAACTGTTTTTT. Its translation: CASSPRDSANEKLFF. The rearrangement uses TRBV19 and TRBJ1-4; the D is unclear. Germline values: CDR1 LNHDA, CDR2 SQIVND (reference sequence). Trimming pared 5 bases from V and 3 bases from J, leaving 13 bases between. CDR3 size: 15 residues.

In regard to this clone: Compared with germline, one end of the junction differs, possibly owing to a read error. The V gene is TRBV28, the J gene TRBJ1-5, with TRBD1 matching 8 bases. The CDR3 covers 12 residues. The germline CDR1 and CDR2 sequences are MDHEN and SYDVKM. DNA for the CDR3: TGTGCCGGCAGGGGGCCAAATCAGCCCCAGCATTTT. Its translation is CAGRGPNQPQHF.

J is TRBJ1-1 and V is TRBV6-6, with unresolved D. The CDR3 contains 15 residues. The V end was cut by 4 bases, the J end by 4 bases, with 16 bases between. Germline V gives CDR1 MNHNY, CDR2 SVGAGI (reference sequence). The CDR3 DNA reads as TGTGCCAGCAGTTCGAGAAATCCAGTGGGCACTGAAGCTTTCTTT. Residues: CASSSRNPVGTEAFF.

The chain recombines TRBV27 with TRBJ1-2; 8 bases are shared with TRBD1. The CDR3 extends over 15 amino acids. CDR1 and CDR2 from the germline V gene are MNHEY and SMNVEV (reference sequence). V lost 6 bases and J lost 4; bases outside the gene matches: 10. The CDR3 DNA sequence: TGTGCCAGCAGGTCCCCGAGACAGGGGATCTATGGCTACACCTTC. Translating gives CASRSPRQGIYGYTF.

This chain links TRBV11-3 with TRBJ2-7, with 8 bases matching TRBD2. CDR3 length: 15 residues. The V and J ends lost 5 bases and 7 bases, in that order; junction bases with no gene match: 13. CDR1 SGHNT and CDR2 YENEEA come from the germline V gene. The CDR3 spells CASSPRTSLRGEQYF. The CDR3 DNA sequence: TGTGCCAGCAGCCCTCGGACTAGCCTTCGGGGAGAGCAGTACTTC.

The gene calls are TRBV4-3 and TRBJ1-4; tentatively, D is TRBD1 (6 bases). Germline V gene lookup returns CDR1 LGHNA and CDR2 YSLEER. The V and J ends lost 4 bases and 8 bases respectively, with 14 bases between them. The CDR3 has 14 residues. The CDR3 DNA follows: TGCGCCAGCAGCCGACAACAGGGATCCGAAAAACTGTTTTTT. Protein sequence: CASSRQQGSEKLFF.